This T cell receptor beta chain comes out of a study of response to subunit inactivated influenza vaccine. Regarding the study as a whole: Each seasonal influenza vaccination recruits few new T cells, the authors suggested.

Each CDR3 protein gets one entry after TCRdb re-called the RT-PCR reads with MiXCR. The table lists roughly 500,000 distinct CDR3 sequences, around 25% of them singletons. This clonotype was counted a few times. Its antigen is unidentified. The sequencing used CD4+ T cells sorted from PBMCs, collected roughly 5 days after vaccination. The origin of this receptor is a man aged 50-59 years who received an inactivated influenza vaccine.

CDR3 sequence: CASSQGRTGFSGANVLTF. The CDR3 nucleotides read TGCGCCAGCAGCCAAGGTAGGACAGGGTTCTCTGGGGCCAACGTCCTGACTTTC. This sequence joins TRBV4-3 and TRBJ2-6; 8 bases agree with TRBD1. CDR1 is LGHNA, CDR2 YSLEER, per germline. After removal of 1 base from V and 0 bases from J, the junction contained 5 bases not matched to a gene. The CDR3 contains 18 residues.